This T cell receptor beta chain was captured in a study of response to subunit inactivated influenza vaccine. Study-wide findings and caveats: Authors suggested each seasonal flu vaccination may recruit only limited numbers of new T cells.

The germline V gene has CDR1 SGHTA and CDR2 FQGNSA. V was pared by 5 bases and J by 1 base, with 14 bases between. This CDR3 is 15 amino acids long. Regarding this clonotype: Its antigen is unidentified.

MiXCR, applied by TCRdb to the RT-PCR reads, yields one record per CDR3 protein. Among fewer than 700,000 distinct CDR3 sequences listed, 10% to 15% were seen once. This chain joins TRBV7-2 and TRBJ1-1; maybe TRBD1 (5 bases). This clonotype was sampled from a man aged 50 to 59 who received an inactivated influenza vaccine. The sample here was PBMCs from blood, taken roughly 45 days after vaccination. The CDR3: CASSRKGQRNTEAFF. The CDR3 DNA sequence: TGTGCCAGCAGCCGGAAGGGGCAGAGGAACACTGAAGCTTTCTTT.